This is a list of T cell receptor beta chains from one sample in a study of blood T cells in healthy people across ages. TCRdb used MiXCR to reprocess the 5' RACE reads, holding one entry per CDR3 protein. This sample has 800,000 to 950,000 distinct CDR3 sequences, with roughly 40% found just once. Sequenced input: blood. The source of these receptors is a man aged 18 to 35 in good health. Each CDR3 is given with its conserved first and last residue. D genes are given only for firm matches. Clone sizes are given selectively: once, few, many, or a class where the clone is expanded.

cdr3_aa	cdr3_nt	v_call	d_call	clone_size	j_call
CASAIRVVGSNQPQHF	TGTGCCAGTGCTATTCGAGTCGTCGGTAGCAATCAGCCCCAGCATTTT	TRBV6-5	.	few	TRBJ1-5
CASSLAPEGGTQYF	TGTGCCAGCAGCTTAGCTCCTGAAGGGGGTACGCAGTATTTT	TRBV11-3	.	few	TRBJ2-3
CASSQDSENIQYF	TGCGCCAGCAGCCAAGACAGCGAGAACATTCAGTACTTC	TRBV4-3	.	many	TRBJ2-4
CATSVRGSGGSGELFF	TGTGCCACCAGTGTGAGGGGGAGCGGGGGTTCCGGGGAGCTGTTTTTT	TRBV24-1	TRBD2	.	TRBJ2-2
CSADGTGGAETQFF	TGCAGTGCTGATGGGACAGGGGGCGCGGAGACCCAGTTCTTC	TRBV20-1	TRBD1	.	TRBJ2-1
CASSLAAGTYNEQFF	TGCGCCAGCAGCTTGGCCGCAGGAACCTACAATGAGCAGTTCTTC	TRBV5-1	.	.	TRBJ2-1
CASSLPEGGYGYTF	TGCGCCAGCAGCTTACCGGAGGGAGGCTATGGCTACACCTTC	TRBV5-1	.	few	TRBJ1-2
CSAHRSLNTEAFF	TGCAGTGCTCACAGGTCCTTGAACACTGAAGCTTTCTTT	TRBV20-1	.	few	TRBJ1-1
CASSPRLAGGTYDEQFF	TGTGCCAGCAGTCCCAGACTAGCGGGGGGAACCTACGATGAGCAGTTCTTC	TRBV27	TRBD2	.	TRBJ2-1
CAWKVTGGLGGYTF	TGTGCCTGGAAAGTAACAGGGGGCCTCGGTGGCTACACCTTC	TRBV30	TRBD1	.	TRBJ1-2
CASSVAGPSYGYTF	TGTGCCAGCAGCGTAGCGGGTCCCTCCTATGGCTACACCTTC	TRBV9	.	.	TRBJ1-2
CSVGDYEQYF	TGCAGCGTTGGGGACTACGAGCAGTACTTC	TRBV29-1	.	few	TRBJ2-7
CASSWPGEDGYTF	TGCGCCAGCAGCTGGCCAGGGGAGGATGGCTACACCTTC	TRBV5-1	.	.	TRBJ1-2
CASSFGGNALTYEQYF	TGTGCCAGCAGTTTTGGGGGAAACGCCTTAACCTACGAGCAGTACTTC	TRBV12-3/TRBV12-4	.	few	TRBJ2-7
CASSIRVTEGEQFF	TGCGCCAGCTCTATTAGGGTTACGGAGGGTGAGCAGTTCTTC	TRBV5-1	.	many	TRBJ2-1